This T cell receptor (beta chain) derives from a study of tumor and adjacent non-tumor tissue in lung cancer (dated by TCRdb to 2017 to 2018). General notes on the study: By cancer type, the cohort comprised some twelve adenocarcinoma patients, a couple of squamous cell carcinoma patients and 1 small cell lung cancer patient. About 30 paired specimens, one tumor and one normal lung sample per patient, were profiled by TCRbeta CDR3 sequencing. The approximately 15 patients were aged roughly 31 to 80 years, included about ten men and 5 women, and had TNM stage I to III disease. Sequencing generated a total of approximately 130,000,000 productive TCRbeta reads, averaging about 4.2 million reads per sample. Bulk TCRbeta repertoires were compared between lung tumor tissue and matched distant non-tumor lung tissue obtained from over 13 lung cancer patients.

RNA was isolated from bulk, unsorted tissue, and RNA quality was assessed with a NanoDrop ND-1000 and an Agilent 2100. The donors were newly diagnosed lung cancer patients admitted for thoracic surgery in China from August to November 2014 who had not received prior chemotherapy. Patients with previous radiotherapy or chemotherapy, or with another concurrent cancer, were excluded from the study. Surgical tissue pieces of about 1-2.3 cm3 were preserved in RNAlater solution and were kept at -80 degrees C until use. Measured from the cysteine to the phenylalanine, the CDR3 is 15 residues long. The kept DNA is CDR3 alone, 45 bases in frame from the first base. Trimmed from V: 6 bases; trimmed from J: 4 bases; junction bases lacking a gene match: 5. The germline V gene provides CDR1 SNHLY and CDR2 FYNNEI. The study at large found these results: In normal lung, the top 100 clones accounted for a significantly larger cumulative share of the repertoire than in tumor tissue. The sequencing platform is not named in the methods, and unique molecular identifiers are not mentioned. Peripheral blood was not sequenced, so blood TCRbeta repertoires were not examined in the lung cancer patients of the study. TCR diversity was significantly higher in younger patients, and higher tumor TCR diversity was associated with shorter overall and disease-free survival. The cohort had only about 14 patients, and the authors noted that larger samples and more detailed clinical data are needed. Significantly higher TCR diversity (inverse Simpson) was observed in tumor tissue than in normal lung tissue (around 450 vs 150, P = 0.0075, Mann-Whitney U test).

Libraries were made using multiplex PCR. The run used an Illumina HiSeq 2500. TCRbeta libraries were built by three rounds of nested PCR using primers (Table S4), following protocols modified from ARM-PCR. Before sequencing, PCR products in the 200-500 bp range were cut out of the gel and cleaned up using the QIAquick gel extraction kit. The source study handled its data this way. Trimmomatic was used to clean the reads, FLASH was used to merge the reads into complete CDR3 sequences, and MiTCR was used to assign the reads to V(D)J germline segments. Clonal diversity was calculated as the inverse Simpson's index using VDJtools. A read counted as productive if the sequence was in-frame and lacked a premature stop codon. Clones were called with MiXCR by TCRdb after fastp trimmed the public reads at Q25, and only in-frame beta chains were retained. When rows share a CDR3 protein, they turn into one entry using the most common DNA and genes. TCRdb's processing, not the authors' own work, is the source of the V and J calls. The sample yields approximately 140,000 distinct CDR3 sequences; around 65% were counted once. Over 15% of the sample rests with the top ten.

This clonotype was counted at least ten times. Its antigen specificity is not known. The input lacks base qualities; no much larger clone sits a single base away. This sequence uses TRBV2 and TRBJ2-3, with 12 junctional bases fitting TRBD2. Specimen: lung tumor tissue. The TCR comes from a man aged 55 to 70 with small cell lung cancer. The bases read TGTGCCAGCAGGCGACTAGCGGGAGATTCAGATACGCAGTATTTT. It encodes CASRRLAGDSDTQYF.